Detailed here is one TCR beta chain. Its antigen is not identified. This record comes from a study of CD8 T cells in ankylosing spondylitis. Study results and caveats: Seemingly distinctive of ankylosing spondylitis blood was a TCR beta motif formed by eight highly homologous variants. Peripheral blood held disease-linked clones only at relatively low frequency, and these were CD8+.

TCRdb used MiXCR to reprocess the 5' RACE reads, holding one entry per CDR3 protein. The sample lists hundreds of thousands of distinct CDR3 sequences, approximately 12% occurring once. CDR1 and CDR2 from the germline V gene are SEHNR and FQNEAQ (reference sequence). The CDR3 covers 17 residues. V lost 3 bases to trimming and J lost 1 base, with 16 bases between them. The chain carries TRBV7-9 and TRBJ2-4; D remains unclear. The sample was blood, either unsorted or a sorted T cell fraction (not recorded which). This clonotype was obtained from a male donor with ankylosing spondylitis. In DNA, the CDR3 is TGTGCCAGCAGCTTTGCCGGTTCCGTTCGTGCCAAAAACATTCAGTACTTC. This translates into CASSFAGSVRAKNIQYF.